The clone carrying this T cell receptor (beta chain) was detected many times. The entry originates in a study of T cells after yellow fever vaccination. In making TCR cDNA, 5'RACE template switching added a universal primer site and UMIs to it. One entry per CDR3 protein results from TCRdb running MiXCR on the 5' RACE reads. Of hundreds of thousands of distinct CDR3 sequences in the sample, roughly 3.5% were seen once. Trimming took 1 base from V and 4 from J, leaving 16 bases between them. This CDR3 is built from 16 residues. Germline V gives CDR1 SGHDN, CDR2 FVKESK. The chain links TRBV14 to TRBJ2-5; TRBD2 might be the D (5 bases). The material sequenced was PBMCs, taken on the day of the yellow fever booster vaccination. This clonotype was sampled from a man between 18 and 35 years old who received the YFV17D yellow fever vaccine. The CDR3 is CASSQGLPREVETQYF. CDR3 DNA: TGTGCCAGCAGCCAAGGACTACCTCGTGAAGTAGAGACCCAGTACTTC. Together with reference TRBV14 and TRBJ2-5, the CDR3 gives the full variable domain: EAGVTQFPSHSVIEKGQTVTLRCDPISGHDNLYWYRRVMGKEIKFLLHFVKESKQDESGMPNNRFLAERTGGTYSTLKVQPAELEDSGVYFCASSQGLPREVETQYFGPGTRLLVL.